This TCR beta chain was sequenced in a study of blood T cell repertoires in COVID-19 (dated by TCRdb to about 2020). Regarding the complete study: The collaborator samples originated in the United States, Italy and Spain and spanned the acute and convalescent phases of COVID-19. The prospective study material was composed of cDNA or gDNA derived from T cells, B-cell-depleted T cells, or PBMCs. Deeply sampled blood TCRbeta repertoires from subjects exposed to, actively infected with, or recovered from COVID-19 were included in the dataset. The repertoires were released in a freely available public database meant as a resource for research on the immune response to SARS-CoV-2. The samples were drawn from the first 160 participants of the ongoing ImmuneRACE study and from some 1,300 subjects provided by 6 global collaborators. A de-identified subject ID, COVID-19 status, age in years and sex were almost always included in the sample metadata. Where HLA class I and class II types were available, the types were taken from metadata supplied by the sample provider, not from assay-based typing.

TCRbeta CDR3 regions were amplified from genomic DNA by means of the immunoSEQ Assay, a bias-controlled multiplex PCR. Concerning the study's data processing: The number of nucleated cells in each sample was estimated by amplification of reference gene primers within the assay. To quantify the absolute abundance of each unique TCRbeta CDR3 rearrangement, sequence reads were collapsed and filtered. For each sample, productive Simpson clonality was calculated as the square root of Simpson's diversity index across productive rearrangements. Sourced from immuneACCESS, this table was stored by TCRdb with only in-frame sequences that have V and J called. A share of the clones is absent; for the studies checked, an unresolved V gene accounts for under half, and the remainder has no known explanation. V and J calls and clone size are as listed in that table; D and trimming were resolved from the DNA. The sample has some 290,000 clones on record, 85% to 90% of them singletons. Less than 3.5% of the sample is in the top ten clones.

Of note for this clone: The specificity of this receptor is unknown. Per-nucleotide qualities are absent, and no much larger clonotype sits a single base away.

In Seattle, one collaborating source enrolled patients while the infection was active and tracked those patients longitudinally over the course of disease. Collaborating institutions collected whole blood in K2EDTA tubes following their own protocols. For TCRbeta analysis, collaborators shipped samples in one of three forms: frozen whole blood, isolated PBMCs, or DNA extracted from either of those sample types. General findings and caveats noted by the study authors: How much clinical and demographic metadata was included differed by source and by participant, and the metadata was provided uncurated.

Trimming costs V 0 bases and J 8 bases, and their ends lie 14 bases apart. As encoded in the germline V gene, CDR1 is SGHRS while CDR2 is YFSETQ. Taken from cysteine to phenylalanine, the CDR3 has 15 residues. The kept DNA is CDR3 alone, 45 bases in frame from the first base. Sequenced sample: peripheral blood. Recombination connected TRBV5-1 to TRBJ2-2; tentative D gene TRBD2, with 6 bases matching. This receptor was taken from a woman in her 30s with COVID-19, enrolled during active disease. The DNA is TGCGCCAGCAGCTTGGGCCAGGGAGGTTCGGGGGAGCTGTTTTTT. This translates into CASSLGQGGSGELFF.